A selection of T cell receptor beta chains follows, all from one sample in a study of cytomegalovirus exposure and HLA in healthy donors. Method: immunoSEQ multiplex PCR; TCRdb's copy keeps in-frame clones and lacks some. Among around 180,000 clones listed, about 80% were seen once. Sequencing was done on a sample of PBMCs. These receptors originate from a woman aged 40 to 50 in good health and CMV-seronegative. The CDR3 runs from the conserved cysteine through the conserved F or W. D genes are given only for firm matches. Only some rows state a clone size, as once, few, many or a class for expanded clones.

v_call: TRBV27
j_call: TRBJ1-4
d_call: TRBD1
clone_size: few
cdr3_aa: CASSWLGGTGGWKLFF
cdr3_nt: TGTGCCAGCAGTTGGCTCGGTGGGACAGGGGGATGGAAACTGTTTTTT

v_call: TRBV10-1
j_call: TRBJ2-1
d_call: TRBD1
clone_size: -
cdr3_aa: CASSTGTGTWNEQFF
cdr3_nt: TGCGCCAGCAGCACCGGGACAGGGACTTGGAATGAGCAGTTCTTC

v_call: TRBV11-2
j_call: TRBJ2-3
d_call: -
clone_size: -
cdr3_aa: CASSPPGQHTDTQYF
cdr3_nt: TGTGCCAGCAGTCCCCCGGGACAACACACAGATACGCAGTATTTT

v_call: TRBV28
j_call: TRBJ1-4
d_call: -
clone_size: -
cdr3_aa: CASSLGWGGLMVGPNEKLFF
cdr3_nt: TGTGCCAGCAGCCTGGGATGGGGGGGGCTTATGGTCGGACCTAATGAAAAACTGTTTTTT

v_call: TRBV6-5
j_call: TRBJ1-1
d_call: -
clone_size: -
cdr3_aa: CASSYEREGTEAFF
cdr3_nt: TGTGCCAGCAGTTACGAACGGGAAGGAACTGAAGCTTTCTTT

v_call: TRBV7-8
j_call: TRBJ2-2
d_call: -
clone_size: -
cdr3_aa: CASRPGLGLTRGHPDTGELFF
cdr3_nt: TGTGCCAGCCGACCCGGCTTGGGTCTCACCCGGGGACACCCGGACACCGGGGAGCTGTTTTTT

v_call: TRBV12-5
j_call: TRBJ1-1
d_call: TRBD1
clone_size: -
cdr3_aa: CASGLYLQGPNTEAFF
cdr3_nt: TGTGCTAGTGGTTTGTACCTACAGGGGCCGAACACTGAAGCTTTCTTT

v_call: TRBV7-3
j_call: TRBJ1-2
d_call: TRBD1
clone_size: -
cdr3_aa: CASSSRGQGYGYTF
cdr3_nt: TGTGCCAGCAGCTCAAGGGGGCAGGGATATGGCTACACCTTC

v_call: TRBV5-1
j_call: TRBJ2-1
d_call: TRBD1
clone_size: -
cdr3_aa: CASSFGTGSYNEQFF
cdr3_nt: TGCGCCAGCAGCTTTGGGACAGGCTCTTACAATGAGCAGTTCTTC

v_call: TRBV19
j_call: TRBJ1-6
d_call: -
clone_size: -
cdr3_aa: CASRDTGASISPLHF
cdr3_nt: TGTGCCAGTAGGGATACAGGTGCCTCAATTTCACCCCTCCACTTT

v_call: TRBV9
j_call: TRBJ2-3
d_call: -
clone_size: -
cdr3_aa: CASSPRDRDSSWTDTQYF
cdr3_nt: TGTGCCAGCAGCCCCCGCGACCGGGACTCGTCTTGGACAGATACGCAGTATTTT

v_call: TRBV12-5
j_call: TRBJ2-5
d_call: -
clone_size: -
cdr3_aa: CASGLDVEETQYF
cdr3_nt: TGTGCTAGTGGTTTGGACGTAGAAGAGACCCAGTACTTC

v_call: TRBV27
j_call: TRBJ2-5
d_call: -
clone_size: -
cdr3_aa: CASSPPGGRWETQYF
cdr3_nt: TGTGCCAGCAGTCCCCCCGGGGGTAGATGGGAGACCCAGTACTTC

v_call: TRBV7-2
j_call: TRBJ2-7
d_call: TRBD1
clone_size: -
cdr3_aa: CASRHPGQGASYEQYF
cdr3_nt: TGTGCCAGCAGGCATCCGGGACAGGGGGCCTCCTACGAGCAGTACTTC

v_call: TRBV25-1
j_call: TRBJ1-1
d_call: -
clone_size: -
cdr3_aa: CASSERKNTEAFF
cdr3_nt: TGTGCCAGCAGTGAGCGGAAGAACACTGAAGCTTTCTTT

v_call: TRBV27
j_call: TRBJ2-7
d_call: TRBD2
clone_size: -
cdr3_aa: CASSRREGNEQYF
cdr3_nt: TGTGCCAGCAGTCGGCGGGAGGGCAACGAGCAGTACTTC

v_call: TRBV7-8
j_call: TRBJ2-3
d_call: -
clone_size: many
cdr3_aa: CASSPEVVGTDTQYF
cdr3_nt: TGTGCCAGCAGCCCGGAGGTCGTAGGCACAGATACGCAGTATTTT

v_call: TRBV12-5
j_call: TRBJ1-5
d_call: TRBD1
clone_size: -
cdr3_aa: CASGGVLGQGSQPQHF
cdr3_nt: TGTGCTAGTGGGGGGGTCCTGGGACAGGGGAGTCAGCCCCAGCATTTT

v_call: TRBV4-1
j_call: TRBJ2-3
d_call: -
clone_size: -
cdr3_aa: CASSQDTGESTDTQYF
cdr3_nt: TGCGCCAGCAGCCAAGATACGGGAGAGAGTACAGATACGCAGTATTTT

v_call: TRBV6-1
j_call: TRBJ1-1
d_call: -
clone_size: -
cdr3_aa: CASSEAYRSLNTEAFF
cdr3_nt: TGTGCCAGCAGTGAAGCCTACAGAAGCCTGAACACTGAAGCTTTCTTT

v_call: TRBV27
j_call: TRBJ2-7
d_call: -
clone_size: -
cdr3_aa: CASSTLTRYEQYF
cdr3_nt: TGTGCCAGCAGTACTCTAACCCGCTACGAGCAGTACTTC

v_call: TRBV5-1
j_call: TRBJ1-6
d_call: -
clone_size: -
cdr3_aa: CASSLGERDSPLHF
cdr3_nt: TGCGCCAGCAGCCTGGGGGAGCGGGATTCACCCCTCCACTTT

v_call: TRBV28
j_call: TRBJ2-1
d_call: TRBD2
clone_size: once
cdr3_aa: CASSTSGRANEQFF
cdr3_nt: TGTGCCAGCAGCACTAGCGGGAGGGCCAATGAGCAGTTCTTC

v_call: TRBV28
j_call: TRBJ1-2
d_call: -
clone_size: -
cdr3_aa: CASSFMGDYQSSGYTF
cdr3_nt: TGTGCCAGCAGTTTTATGGGGGACTACCAATCGAGTGGCTACACCTTC

v_call: TRBV11-3
j_call: TRBJ1-1
d_call: -
clone_size: -
cdr3_aa: CASSLDPIIGNERGAFF
cdr3_nt: TGTGCCAGCAGCTTGGACCCTATCATAGGGAACGAAAGGGGAGCTTTCTTT

v_call: TRBV4-1
j_call: TRBJ2-1
d_call: -
clone_size: few
cdr3_aa: CASSQNYPLYNEQFF
cdr3_nt: TGCGCCAGCAGCCAAAACTACCCCCTTTACAATGAGCAGTTCTTC

v_call: TRBV15
j_call: TRBJ2-5
d_call: -
clone_size: -
cdr3_aa: CATSRRQTVQETQYF
cdr3_nt: TGTGCCACCAGCAGACGCCAGACAGTTCAAGAGACCCAGTACTTC

v_call: TRBV2
j_call: TRBJ2-7
d_call: TRBD1
clone_size: -
cdr3_aa: CASSQQGNQPLYEQYF
cdr3_nt: TGTGCCAGCAGTCAACAGGGGAACCAGCCTCTCTACGAGCAGTACTTC

v_call: TRBV6-1
j_call: TRBJ2-5
d_call: TRBD2
clone_size: -
cdr3_aa: CASSVGTSGFQETQYF
cdr3_nt: TGTGCCAGCAGTGTCGGGACTAGCGGCTTCCAAGAGACCCAGTACTTC

v_call: TRBV7-9
j_call: TRBJ2-3
d_call: -
clone_size: -
cdr3_aa: CASSPGQDTQYF
cdr3_nt: TGTGCCAGCAGTCCCGGACAGGATACGCAGTATTTT

v_call: TRBV15
j_call: TRBJ1-2
d_call: TRBD1
clone_size: -
cdr3_aa: CATSRETRDRANYGYTF
cdr3_nt: TGTGCCACCAGCAGAGAAACCCGGGACAGAGCTAACTATGGCTACACCTTC

v_call: TRBV2
j_call: TRBJ2-3
d_call: TRBD2
clone_size: -
cdr3_aa: CASRTGLDGDTDTQYF
cdr3_nt: TGTGCCAGCAGAACGGGACTAGATGGAGACACAGATACGCAGTATTTT

v_call: TRBV10-3
j_call: TRBJ2-3
d_call: -
clone_size: -
cdr3_aa: CAISPPVSSTDTQYF
cdr3_nt: TGTGCCATCAGTCCTCCGGTTTCTAGCACAGATACGCAGTATTTT

v_call: TRBV6-5
j_call: TRBJ2-7
d_call: TRBD1
clone_size: once
cdr3_aa: CASSYRPTGTYEQYF
cdr3_nt: TGTGCCAGCAGTTACCGACCGACAGGGACCTACGAGCAGTACTTC

v_call: TRBV19
j_call: TRBJ1-6
d_call: TRBD1
clone_size: -
cdr3_aa: CASKTTGVGNSPLHF
cdr3_nt: TGTGCCAGTAAAACGACAGGGGTAGGTAATTCACCCCTCCACTTT

v_call: TRBV5-6
j_call: TRBJ1-3
d_call: -
clone_size: -
cdr3_aa: CASSLMREILSGNTIYF
cdr3_nt: TGTGCCAGCAGCTTGATGAGAGAAATCCTCTCTGGAAACACCATATATTTT

v_call: TRBV18
j_call: TRBJ2-5
d_call: -
clone_size: -
cdr3_aa: CASSPRTLGGETQYF
cdr3_nt: TGTGCCAGCTCACCCCGGACATTGGGTGGAGAGACCCAGTACTTC

v_call: TRBV7-6
j_call: TRBJ1-5
d_call: -
clone_size: once
cdr3_aa: CASSQGSQPQHF
cdr3_nt: TGTGCCAGCAGCCAAGGGAGCCAGCCCCAGCATTTT

v_call: TRBV18
j_call: TRBJ2-3
d_call: TRBD2
clone_size: once
cdr3_aa: CASSPSRTSGGSDTQYF
cdr3_nt: TGTGCCAGCTCACCATCGAGGACTAGCGGGGGGTCAGATACGCAGTATTTT

v_call: TRBV28
j_call: TRBJ1-2
d_call: TRBD1
clone_size: -
cdr3_aa: CASSDRGHGGYTF
cdr3_nt: TGTGCCAGCAGTGACAGGGGGCACGGGGGCTACACCTTC

v_call: TRBV9
j_call: TRBJ2-1
d_call: TRBD2
clone_size: -
cdr3_aa: CASSVAGLAGVAEQFF
cdr3_nt: TGTGCCAGCAGCGTAGCGGGACTAGCGGGAGTTGCTGAGCAGTTCTTC

v_call: TRBV14
j_call: TRBJ1-3
d_call: -
clone_size: -
cdr3_aa: CASSPTVIGNTIYF
cdr3_nt: TGTGCCAGCAGTCCAACGGTTATTGGAAACACCATATATTTT

v_call: TRBV7-9
j_call: TRBJ2-1
d_call: -
clone_size: few
cdr3_aa: CSSSLLYNEQFF
cdr3_nt: TGTTCCAGCAGCTTATTATACAATGAGCAGTTCTTC

v_call: TRBV7-2
j_call: TRBJ2-3
d_call: TRBD2
clone_size: -
cdr3_aa: CASRGLAGKTDTRYF
cdr3_nt: TGTGCCAGCAGGGGACTAGCGGGTAAAACAGATACGCGGTATTTT

v_call: TRBV29-1
j_call: TRBJ2-7
d_call: -
clone_size: once
cdr3_aa: CSVGGGPREQYF
cdr3_nt: TGCAGCGTTGGGGGGGGGCCGAGGGAGCAGTACTTC

v_call: TRBV6-5
j_call: TRBJ1-4
d_call: -
clone_size: few
cdr3_aa: CASSSGALNEKLFF
cdr3_nt: TGTGCCAGCAGTTCAGGGGCCCTTAATGAAAAACTGTTTTTT

v_call: TRBV12-5
j_call: TRBJ2-5
d_call: TRBD1
clone_size: -
cdr3_aa: CASGPGQGGETQYF
cdr3_nt: TGTGCTAGTGGACCCGGACAGGGCGGGGAGACCCAGTACTTC

v_call: TRBV29-1
j_call: TRBJ2-1
d_call: TRBD2
clone_size: -
cdr3_aa: CSAWGGYEQFF
cdr3_nt: TGCAGCGCCTGGGGGGGTTATGAGCAGTTCTTC

v_call: TRBV6-5
j_call: TRBJ2-7
d_call: -
clone_size: -
cdr3_aa: CASSYGESEQYF
cdr3_nt: TGTGCCAGCAGTTACGGGGAGAGCGAGCAGTACTTC

v_call: TRBV6-5
j_call: TRBJ1-1
d_call: -
clone_size: -
cdr3_aa: CASSKQGPGTEAFF
cdr3_nt: TGTGCCAGCAGTAAACAGGGCCCCGGGACTGAAGCTTTCTTT

v_call: TRBV6-4
j_call: TRBJ2-3
d_call: -
clone_size: -
cdr3_aa: CASSPTPRGTDTQYF
cdr3_nt: TGTGCCAGCAGTCCTACCCCGCGGGGCACAGATACGCAGTATTTT

v_call: TRBV29-1
j_call: TRBJ2-7
d_call: -
clone_size: -
cdr3_aa: CSVCGDTTYEQYF
cdr3_nt: TGCAGCGTTTGTGGGGACACAACCTACGAGCAGTACTTC

v_call: TRBV4-1
j_call: TRBJ2-1
d_call: -
clone_size: -
cdr3_aa: CASSQDRTYNEQFF
cdr3_nt: TGCGCCAGCAGCCAAGATAGGACTTACAATGAGCAGTTCTTC

v_call: TRBV5-6
j_call: TRBJ2-1
d_call: TRBD2
clone_size: -
cdr3_aa: CASSFGLEASEQFF
cdr3_nt: TGTGCCAGCAGCTTTGGACTAGAGGCTAGTGAGCAGTTCTTC

v_call: TRBV29-1
j_call: TRBJ1-1
d_call: -
clone_size: few
cdr3_aa: CSVLTLLTGEAFF
cdr3_nt: TGCAGCGTCCTAACACTTTTGACAGGTGAAGCTTTCTTT

v_call: TRBV9
j_call: TRBJ1-5
d_call: TRBD1
clone_size: -
cdr3_aa: CASSAGTAHQPQHF
cdr3_nt: TGTGCCAGCAGCGCGGGGACAGCTCATCAGCCCCAGCATTTT

v_call: TRBV25-1
j_call: TRBJ1-2
d_call: -
clone_size: once
cdr3_aa: CASSRAGYGYTF
cdr3_nt: TGTGCCAGCAGTCGGGCGGGCTATGGCTACACCTTC

v_call: TRBV27
j_call: TRBJ2-4
d_call: TRBD1
clone_size: -
cdr3_aa: CASRDREPAKNIQYF
cdr3_nt: TGTGCCAGCCGAGACAGGGAACCCGCCAAAAACATTCAGTACTTC

v_call: TRBV7-2
j_call: TRBJ2-5
d_call: -
clone_size: -
cdr3_aa: CASSSLPLGSQETQYF
cdr3_nt: TGTGCCAGCAGCTCCCTCCCCCTAGGATCCCAAGAGACCCAGTACTTC